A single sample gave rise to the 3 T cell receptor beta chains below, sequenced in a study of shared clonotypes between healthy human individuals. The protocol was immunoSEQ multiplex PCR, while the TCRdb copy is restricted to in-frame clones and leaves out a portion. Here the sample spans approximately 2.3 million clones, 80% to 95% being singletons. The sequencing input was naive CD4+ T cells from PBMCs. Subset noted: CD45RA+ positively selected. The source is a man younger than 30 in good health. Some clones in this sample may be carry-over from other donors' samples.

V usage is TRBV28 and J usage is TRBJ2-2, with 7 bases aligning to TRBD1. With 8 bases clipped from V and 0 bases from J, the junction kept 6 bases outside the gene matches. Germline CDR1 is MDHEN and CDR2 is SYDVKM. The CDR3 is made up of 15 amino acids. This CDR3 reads CASGPGTANTGELFF. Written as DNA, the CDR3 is TGTGCCAGCGGTCCCGGGACAGCGAACACCGGGGAGCTGTTTTTT.

CDR3 in amino acids: CASSSQGGLANTGELFF. CDR3 bases: TGTGCCAGCAGCAGTCAGGGGGGACTAGCGAACACCGGGGAGCTGTTTTTT. J is TRBJ2-2 and V is TRBV7-9; D may be TRBD2 (8 bases). The CDR3 covers 17 residues. V lost 5 bases and J 0 bases, leaving 16 bases between the germline ends. Germline V gives CDR1 SEHNR, CDR2 FQNEAQ (reference sequence).

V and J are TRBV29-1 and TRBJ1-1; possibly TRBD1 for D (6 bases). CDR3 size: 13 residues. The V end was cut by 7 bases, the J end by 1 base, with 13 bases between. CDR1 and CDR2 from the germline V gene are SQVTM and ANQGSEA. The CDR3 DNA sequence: TGCAGCGCCCGAACAGGGCCGAACACTGAAGCTTTCTTT. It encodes CSARTGPNTEAFF.